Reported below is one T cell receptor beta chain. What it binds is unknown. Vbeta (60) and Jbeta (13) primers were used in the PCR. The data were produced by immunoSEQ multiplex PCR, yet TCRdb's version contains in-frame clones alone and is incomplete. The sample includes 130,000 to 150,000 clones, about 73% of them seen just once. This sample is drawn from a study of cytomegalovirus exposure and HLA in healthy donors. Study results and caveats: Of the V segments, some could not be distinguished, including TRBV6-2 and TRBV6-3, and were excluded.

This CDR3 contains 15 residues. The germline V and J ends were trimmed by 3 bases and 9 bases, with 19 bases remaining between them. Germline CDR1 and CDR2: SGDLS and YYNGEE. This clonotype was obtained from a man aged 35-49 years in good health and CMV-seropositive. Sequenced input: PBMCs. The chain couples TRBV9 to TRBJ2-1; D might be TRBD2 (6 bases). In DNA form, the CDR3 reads TGTGCCAGCAGCGCCGCGGGGCGGCGGGGCGGTGAGCAGTTCTTC. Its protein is CASSAAGRRGGEQFF. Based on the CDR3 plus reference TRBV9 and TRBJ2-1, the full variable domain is DSGVTQTPKHLITATGQRVTLRCSPRSGDLSVYWYQQSLDQGLQFLIQYYNGEERAKGNILERFSAQQFPDLHSELNLSSLELGDSALYFCASSAAGRRGGEQFFGPGTRLTVL.